This TCR beta chain appears in the sequencing data of a study of blood T cell repertoires in COVID-19. Across the study: Sources were T cells, B-cell-depleted T cells, or PBMCs; the material itself was cDNA or gDNA.

Methods used by the authors: Estimation of nucleated cell counts relied on the amplification of reference gene primers. Assay used: immunoSEQ multiplex PCR; TCRdb lists only in-frame clones, some missing. V and J calls plus clone size are reproduced from that table; the DNA served to infer D and trimming. Of roughly 230,000 clones listed, about 80% are singletons. Germline loops: CDR1 LGHDT, CDR2 YNNKEL (reference sequence). The length of the CDR3 is 17 residues. Losses at the gene ends were 4 bases for V and 0 bases for J; bases not matched to a gene: 8. Categorization into cohorts depended on clinical history that participants reported. Donors in Cohort 3 who had recovered were those with two negative PCRs, healthcare professional clearance, or resolution of their symptoms.

The sequence came from a man in his forties or fifties who had recovered from COVID-19. Source material: PBMCs or T cells enriched from blood (not recorded which). V and J are TRBV3-1 (or the pseudogene TRBV3-2) and TRBJ2-2, with 7 bases aligning to TRBD1. In DNA, the CDR3 is TGTGCCAGCAGCCGCGCCAGGGGGTTCGCGAACACCGGGGAGCTGTTTTTT. This translates into CASSRARGFANTGELFF.